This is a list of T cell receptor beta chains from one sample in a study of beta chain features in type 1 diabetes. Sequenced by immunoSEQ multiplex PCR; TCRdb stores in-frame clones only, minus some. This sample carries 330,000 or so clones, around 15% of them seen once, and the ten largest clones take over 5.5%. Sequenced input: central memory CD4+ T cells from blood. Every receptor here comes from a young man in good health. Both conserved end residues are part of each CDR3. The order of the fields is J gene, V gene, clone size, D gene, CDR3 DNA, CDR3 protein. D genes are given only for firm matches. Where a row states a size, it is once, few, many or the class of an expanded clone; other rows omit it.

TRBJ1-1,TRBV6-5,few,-,TGTGCCAGCAGTTACTCCGTGAACACTGAAGCTTTCTTT,CASSYSVNTEAFF
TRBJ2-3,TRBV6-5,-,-,TGTGCCAGCAGTTTAAGGACCACACGAGATACGCAGTATTTT,CASSLRTTRDTQYF
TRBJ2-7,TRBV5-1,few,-,TGCGCCAGCAGCCAGGAGCAGTACTTC,CASSQEQYF
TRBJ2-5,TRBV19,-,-,TGTGCCAGTAGTATATTGTTAGCGGAGACCCAGTACTTC,CASSILLAETQYF
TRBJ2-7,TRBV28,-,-,TGTGCCAGCAAGGGCCCGCCTTACTACGAGCAGTACTTC,CASKGPPYYEQYF
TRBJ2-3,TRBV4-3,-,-,TGCGCCAGCAGCCAAGAAATTAAAAGTAGCACAGATACGCAGTATTTT,CASSQEIKSSTDTQYF
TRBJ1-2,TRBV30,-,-,TGTGCCAAAGGGCGGGACTATGGCTACACCTTC,CAKGRDYGYTF
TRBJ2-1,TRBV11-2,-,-,TGTGCCAGCACCCCGAGCTCCTACAATGAGCAGTTCTTC,CASTPSSYNEQFF
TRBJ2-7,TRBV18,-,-,TGTGCCAGCTCATCCCGACAGAGTTACGAGCAGTACTTC,CASSSRQSYEQYF
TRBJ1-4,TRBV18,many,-,TGTGCCAGCTCACAGACAGGTGCGGAACTGTTTTTT,CASSQTGAELFF
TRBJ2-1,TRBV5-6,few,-,TGTGCCAGCAGCCGGGATAGGACTTTCTACAATGAGCAGTTCTTC,CASSRDRTFYNEQFF
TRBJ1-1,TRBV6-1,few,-,TGTGCCAGCAGTGGGTGGGGTGCTGAAGCTTTCTTT,CASSGWGAEAFF
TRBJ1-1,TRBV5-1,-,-,TGCGCCAGCAGCTTGGCGCAGGGGAACACTGAAGCTTTCTTT,CASSLAQGNTEAFF
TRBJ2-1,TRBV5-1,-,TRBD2,TGCGCCAGCAGCTTTGGTCCCGCCGGGACTAGCGCCGAGCAGTTCTTC,CASSFGPAGTSAEQFF
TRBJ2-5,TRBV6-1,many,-,TGTGCCAGCAGTGAAAGTCGTAGGTTGACAGAACAAGAGACCCAGTACTTC,CASSESRRLTEQETQYF
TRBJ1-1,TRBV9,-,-,TGTGCCAGCAGCGTAGACAGAAACACTGAAGCTTTCTTT,CASSVDRNTEAFF
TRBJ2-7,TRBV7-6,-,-,TGTGCCAGCAGCTTAGGCCAGGGGGGCTACGAGCAGTACTTC,CASSLGQGGYEQYF
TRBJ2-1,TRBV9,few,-,TGTGCCAGCAGCGTAGCTACTTGGGATGAGCAGTTCTTC,CASSVATWDEQFF
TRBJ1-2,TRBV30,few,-,TGTGCCTGGGCTTCCGGGGGACGGCAAAATAGCTATGGCTACACCTTC,CAWASGGRQNSYGYTF
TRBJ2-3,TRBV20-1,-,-,TGCAGTGCGGGAGAGAGGGGTGCGCAGTATTTT,CSAGERGAQYF
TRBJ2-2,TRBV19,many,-,TGTGCCAGTAGTAAGGCTCCGGGAAAGGCCGGGGAGCTGTTTTTT,CASSKAPGKAGELFF
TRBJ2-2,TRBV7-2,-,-,TGTGCCAGCAGCTTAGTTCGGGGCGGGGAGCTGTTTTTT,CASSLVRGGELFF
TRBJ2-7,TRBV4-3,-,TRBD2,TGCGCCAGCAGCCAAGATCTTCGGGCTAGCGGGGGGTACGAGCAGTACTTC,CASSQDLRASGGYEQYF
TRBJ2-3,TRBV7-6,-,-,TGTGCCAGCAGCTTAGGAGGGTCAGATACGCAGTATTTT,CASSLGGSDTQYF
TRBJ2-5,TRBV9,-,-,TGTGCCAGCAGCGTAGGAGGGAGAGGGCTAGAGACCCAGTACTTC,CASSVGGRGLETQYF
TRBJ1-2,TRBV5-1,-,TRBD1,TGCGCCAGCAGCGGTGGGGACAGGAACTATGGCTACACCTTC,CASSGGDRNYGYTF
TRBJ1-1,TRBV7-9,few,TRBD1,TGTGCCAGCAGCTTAGGAGGGGGCGCTGGGACTGAAGCTTTCTTT,CASSLGGGAGTEAFF
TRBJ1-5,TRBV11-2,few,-,TGTGCCAGCAGCTTAGGAGGGGATCAGCCCCAGCATTTT,CASSLGGDQPQHF
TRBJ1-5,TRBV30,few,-,TGTGCCAGTAGTATCCCGTATCAGCCCCAGCATTTT,CASSIPYQPQHF
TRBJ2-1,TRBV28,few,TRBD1,TGTGCCAGCAGTTCACATCGGACAGGGACCTACAATGAGCAGTTCTTC,CASSSHRTGTYNEQFF
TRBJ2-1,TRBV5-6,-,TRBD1,TGTGCCAGCAGCCGTCGGACTGGGACAGTGTACAATGAGCAGTTCTTC,CASSRRTGTVYNEQFF
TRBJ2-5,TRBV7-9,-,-,TGTGCCAGCAGCCATGGGACCACCCACCAAGAGACCCAGTACTTC,CASSHGTTHQETQYF
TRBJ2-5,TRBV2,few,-,TGTGCCAGCAGTGAAGCCAAAGGCGGGCCCGAGACCCAGTACTTC,CASSEAKGGPETQYF
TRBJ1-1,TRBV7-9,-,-,TGTGCCAGCAGCCCAGGACTCCTGAGAACTGAAGCTTTCTTT,CASSPGLLRTEAFF
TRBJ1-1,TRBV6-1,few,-,TGTGCCAGCAGTTCAACAGGGCCGGCTTTCTTT,CASSSTGPAFF
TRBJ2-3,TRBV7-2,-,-,TGTGCCAGCAGCAATCTCGCAGATACGCAGTATTTT,CASSNLADTQYF
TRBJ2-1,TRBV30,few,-,TGTGCCTGGAGTACTCCGGACAGAATCAATGAGCAGTTCTTC,CAWSTPDRINEQFF
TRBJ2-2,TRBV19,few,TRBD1,TGTGCCAGTAATAGAAGACAGGGGGCTGGAGGGGAGCTGTTTTTT,CASNRRQGAGGELFF
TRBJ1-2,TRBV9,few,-,TGTGCCAGCAGTGGGGGAGGGGCCTGGGGCTACACCTTC,CASSGGGAWGYTF
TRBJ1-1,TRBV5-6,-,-,TGTGCCAGCAGCTTTACGGGGTCCGGGGGGAACACTGAAGCTTTCTTT,CASSFTGSGGNTEAFF
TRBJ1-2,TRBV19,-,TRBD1,TGTGCCAGTAGTGGATCCAGGACAGGGGCTTATGGCTACACCTTC,CASSGSRTGAYGYTF
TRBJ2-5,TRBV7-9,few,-,TGTGCCAGCAGCTTACAGGGGGAGACCCAGTACTTC,CASSLQGETQYF
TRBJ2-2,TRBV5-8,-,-,TGTGCCAGCAGTTACTCATATGCAACGGGCAAGGGCACCGGGGAGCTGTTTTTT,CASSYSYATGKGTGELFF
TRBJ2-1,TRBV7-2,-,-,TGTGCCAGCACCATGTACAATGAGCAGTTCTTC,CASTMYNEQFF
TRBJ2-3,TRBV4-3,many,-,TGCGCCAGCAGCCAGCTCCCTAACGGGGGAACCACAGATACGCAGTATTTT,CASSQLPNGGTTDTQYF
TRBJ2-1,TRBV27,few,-,TGTGCCAGCAGTTCGCGGATTGAGCAGTTCTTC,CASSSRIEQFF
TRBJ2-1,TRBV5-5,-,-,TGTGCCAGCAGCACAGCCAGCTCCTACAATGAGCAGTTCTTC,CASSTASSYNEQFF
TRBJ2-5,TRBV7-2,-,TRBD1,TGTGCCAGCAGCTTAGTGGGACAGGGAGGTGTTTTAGAGACCCAGTACTTC,CASSLVGQGGVLETQYF
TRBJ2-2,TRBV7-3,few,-,TGTGCCAGCAGCTTAGTTCCGGTGACAGGGAACACCGGGGAGCTGTTTTTT,CASSLVPVTGNTGELFF
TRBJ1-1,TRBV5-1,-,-,TGCGCCAGCAGCCGCGGCACCCGGGCTATGGACACTGAAGCTTTCTTT,CASSRGTRAMDTEAFF
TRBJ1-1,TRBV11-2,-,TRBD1,TGTGCCAGCAGCCATAATCGACAGGGGGCCAGGACTGAAGCTTTCTTT,CASSHNRQGARTEAFF
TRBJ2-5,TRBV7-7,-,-,TGTGCCAGCACCCTGAAAGAGACCCAGTACTTC,CASTLKETQYF
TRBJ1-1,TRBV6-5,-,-,TGTGCCAGCAGGGGAACGAAGGGGGGAGCTTTCTTT,CASRGTKGGAFF
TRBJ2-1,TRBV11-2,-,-,TGTGCCACCCGAACAACCGCCTACAATGAGCAGTTCTTC,CATRTTAYNEQFF
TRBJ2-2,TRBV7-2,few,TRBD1,TGTGCCAGCAGCTACAGGGGGCCCGACACCGGGGAGCTGTTTTTT,CASSYRGPDTGELFF